These 9 T cell receptor beta chains were sequenced from one sample in a study of cytomegalovirus exposure and HLA in healthy donors (dated by TCRdb to 2016 to 2017). The library was built by means of the immunoSEQ multiplex PCR assay. A mixture of 60 forward primers for TCR Vbeta segments and 13 reverse primers for TCR Jbeta segments was used in the multiplex PCR. The table was pulled from immuneACCESS by TCRdb, which kept in-frame rearrangements only. Such tables lose some clones; where checked, under half of the loss comes from unresolved V genes, and the rest has no known cause. Within this sample are more than 80,000 clones, with around 71% of them counted one time only. 0.79% of the sample is held by the ten biggest clonotypes. Source material: PBMCs. The receptors were sampled from a boy aged 5-17 years in good health and CMV-seronegative.

This clone was seen a few times. The V and J genes are TRBV2 and TRBJ2-7; 8 bases are a match to TRBD1. Germline CDR1 SNHLY, CDR2 FYNNEI. Trimming removed 8 bases from V and 2 bases from J; junction bases left unmatched: 5. There are 13 residues in the CDR3. This chain's CDR3 is CASQGASAYEQYF. Here the CDR3 DNA reads TGTGCCAGCCAGGGGGCTAGCGCCTACGAGCAGTACTTC.

The chain links TRBV30 to TRBJ2-7, with TRBD1 as a possible D gene (5 bases). Germline V lookup: CDR1 GTSNPN, CDR2 SVGIG (reference sequence). Trimming removed 0 bases at V and 3 bases at J, with 15 bases between. This CDR3 has 15 residues. CDR3 DNA: TGTGCCTGGAGTGTAGGGGTGCCCGGCGGCTACGAGCAGTACTTC. Amino acid sequence: CAWSVGVPGGYEQYF.

This clone was recorded a few times. In DNA, the CDR3 is TGTGCCAGCAGCTTGGTACGTGTAGACTACGAGCAGTACTTC. Residues: CASSLVRVDYEQYF. This chain joins TRBV7-2 and TRBJ2-7; D unclear. This CDR3 comprises 14 residues. V dropped 3 bases and J dropped 3 bases, with 12 bases sitting between them. Germline values: CDR1 SGHTA, CDR2 FQGNSA.

The rearrangement links TRBV6-5 to TRBJ2-1; D may be TRBD1 (5 bases). This CDR3 spans 14 amino acids. Trimming took off 4 bases at V and 12 bases at J, with 19 bases between the two ends. Germline V gene lookup returns CDR1 MNHEY and CDR2 SVGAGI. This CDR3 reads CASSFTDTRHGQFF. Written as DNA, the CDR3 is TGTGCCAGCAGTTTTACGGACACGCGGCATGGGCAGTTCTTC.

The chain recombines TRBV27 with TRBJ2-7, with no clear D. In germline, CDR1 is MNHEY, CDR2 SMNVEV (reference sequence). CDR3 length equals 13 residues. V was shortened by 6 bases and J by 6 bases, with 15 bases between the two germline ends. The CDR3 DNA is TGTGCCAGCAGCCTCCGAGCCCCGGGCGAGCAGTACTTC. Translation gives CASSLRAPGEQYF.

The chain uses TRBV9 and TRBJ2-7, with D unclear. Germline CDR1 and CDR2: SGDLS and YYNGEE. CDR3 length equals 11 residues. V lost 5 bases and J lost 3, with 6 bases in between. The CDR3 protein is CASSRGYEQYF. The CDR3 DNA is TGTGCCAGCAGTCGCGGCTACGAGCAGTACTTC.

The chain links TRBV5-6 to TRBJ1-2; no clear D gene. From germline, CDR1 is SGHDT and CDR2 YYEEEE. The CDR3 length is 12 residues. The ends were cut back, 4 bases at V and 6 bases at J, with 10 bases in the middle. For the CDR3, the DNA is TGTGCCAGCAGCCTGACGCGGAATGGCTACACCTTC. The encoded protein is CASSLTRNGYTF. The full variable domain, completed using reference TRBV5-6 and TRBJ1-2, is DAGVTQSPTHLIKTRGQQVTLRCSPKSGHDTVSWYQQALGQGPQFIFQYYEEEERQRGNFPDRFSGHQFPNYSSELNVNALLLGDSALYLCASSLTRNGYTFGSGTRLTVV.

V usage is TRBV5-1 and J usage is TRBJ1-2; TRBD1 matches at 10 bases. J was trimmed by 6 bases and V by 4 bases; bases with no gene match: 9. The CDR3 is 15 residues long. Germline V gives CDR1 SGHRS, CDR2 YFSETQ. The CDR3 region has the DNA TGCGCCAGCAGCCCAAGGACAGGGGGGACTGATGGCTACACCTTC. Its protein is CASSPRTGGTDGYTF.

The chain employs TRBV6-1 and TRBJ2-5; TRBD2 is a possible D gene (5 bases). CDR3 length: 15 residues. CDR1 is MNHNS, CDR2 SASEGT, per germline. Trimming removed 6 bases at V and 4 bases at J, with 18 bases between. Here the CDR3 DNA reads TGTGCCAGCAGCATTAACCGGGATAAGGTAGAGACCCAGTACTTC. This sequence encodes CASSINRDKVETQYF.